This T cell receptor (beta chain) appears in the sequencing data of a study of graft-versus-host responses after intestinal transplantation. Looking at the study overall: Recipients across the board were started on anti-thymocyte globulin induction, then kept on tacrolimus and steroids for two to three years.

The J segment lost 1 base and the V segment lost 6 bases, leaving 10 bases of the junction unmatched. This CDR3 is 16 amino acids long. CDR1 and CDR2 from the germline V gene are ENHRY and SYGVKD. General study points: Marrow from the recipient contained GvH clones, some of which had appeared first in ileum or blood.

Sequenced by immunoSEQ multiplex PCR; TCRdb stores in-frame clones only, minus some. Here the sample spans 65,000 to 100,000 clones, 85% to 95% being singletons. Comments on this clone: Its specificity is not known.

The TCR originated in a human donor who was the organ donor for an intestinal transplant. The genes are TRBV10-3 and TRBJ1-2; 8 bases match TRBD1. The specimen was unstimulated CD8+ T cells sorted from spleen or lymph node cells, collected before transplant. CDR3 coding DNA: TGTGCCATCAGCCCGGACAGGGAACTCCTTAACTATGGCTACACCTTC. This encodes CAISPDRELLNYGYTF.